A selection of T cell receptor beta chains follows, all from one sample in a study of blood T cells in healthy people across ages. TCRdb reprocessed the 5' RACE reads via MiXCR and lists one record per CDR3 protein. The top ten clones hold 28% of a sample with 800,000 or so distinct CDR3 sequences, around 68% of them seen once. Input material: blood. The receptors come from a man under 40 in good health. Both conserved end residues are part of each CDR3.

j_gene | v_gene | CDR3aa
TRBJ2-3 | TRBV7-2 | CASSLRLAGDTQYF
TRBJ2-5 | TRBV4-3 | CASSQDWLRETQYF
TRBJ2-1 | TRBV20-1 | CSASVGGLNEQFF
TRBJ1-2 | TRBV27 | CASGRGLVYTF
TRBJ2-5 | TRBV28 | CASSLTGVSTYEQYF
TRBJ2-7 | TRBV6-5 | CASSYGGYYEQYF
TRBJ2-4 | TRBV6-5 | CASSYGTLNIQYF
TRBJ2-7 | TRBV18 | CASSRGQKYEQYF
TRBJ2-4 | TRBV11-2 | CASSFEITLAKNIQYF
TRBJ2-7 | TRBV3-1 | CASSKRLWSSYEQYF
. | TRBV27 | CASRLSGTKGEQYF
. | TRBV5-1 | CASSYFPGGYEQYF
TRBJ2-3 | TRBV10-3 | CAISGTGGVETDTQYF
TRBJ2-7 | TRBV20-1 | CSAGGFYEQYF
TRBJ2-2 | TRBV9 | CASSTGGVGTGELFF
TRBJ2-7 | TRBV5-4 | CASSSFTGTVYEQYF
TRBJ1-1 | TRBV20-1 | CSIETGVNTEAFF
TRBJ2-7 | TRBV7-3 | CASSPGQGHYEQYF
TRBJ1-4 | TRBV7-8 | CASSFPQPRGQFHEKLFF
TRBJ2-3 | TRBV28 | CASHRGGNQYTDTQYF
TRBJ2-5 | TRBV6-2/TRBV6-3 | CASTQGTRAYF
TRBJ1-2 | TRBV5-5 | CASSLEVSGYTF
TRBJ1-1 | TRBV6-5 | CASSYSRADEAFF
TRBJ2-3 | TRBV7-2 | CASSPGTSGVNTQYF
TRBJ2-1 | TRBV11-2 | CASSGLRGRYNEQFF
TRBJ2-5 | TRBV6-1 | CASHRAAETQYF
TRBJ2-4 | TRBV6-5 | CASSPVGVAKNIQYF
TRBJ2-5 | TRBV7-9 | CAGSLGAGGYQETQYF
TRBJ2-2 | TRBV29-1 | CSVEDRPGTGELFF
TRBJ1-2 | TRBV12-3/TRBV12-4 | CASRSTGASGGYTF
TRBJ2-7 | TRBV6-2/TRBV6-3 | CASKTYENYEQYF
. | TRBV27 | CASSLIASGGYEQYF
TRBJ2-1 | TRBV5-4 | CASSLWQGGGEQFF
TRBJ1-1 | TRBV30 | CAISDLWEAFF
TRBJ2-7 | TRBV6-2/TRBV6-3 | CASEVNRGAYEQYF
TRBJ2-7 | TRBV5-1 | CASSLEGGYTTYEQYF
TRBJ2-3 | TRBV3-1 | CASSRPRVGGDTDTQYF
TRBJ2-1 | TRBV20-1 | CSAWQSYNEQFF
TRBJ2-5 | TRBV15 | CATSSALGETQYF
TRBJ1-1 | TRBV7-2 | CASMPHGLGKAEAFF
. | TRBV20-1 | CSAAGPSDEQYF
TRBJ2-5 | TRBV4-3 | CASSQDRIGGQYF
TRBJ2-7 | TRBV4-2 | CGSSQGHEQYF
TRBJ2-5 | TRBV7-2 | CASRWDRVQETQYF
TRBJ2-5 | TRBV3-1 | CASSLSLERAETQYF
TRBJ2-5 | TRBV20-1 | CSARAGITQTQYF
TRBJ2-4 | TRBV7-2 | CASSPGQTYIAKNIQYF
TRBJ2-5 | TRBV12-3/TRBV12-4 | CASSPGQSQETQYF
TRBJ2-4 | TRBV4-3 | CASSPRGLAGGQANIQYF